The clone carrying this TCR beta chain was seen a handful of times. TCRdb passed the RACE reads through MiXCR, listing each CDR3 protein once. The sample has under 55,000 distinct CDR3 sequences; roughly 9.5% are singletons. The length of the CDR3 is 15 residues. V trimming: 2 bases; J trimming: 6 bases; junction bases outside the gene matches: 5. Germline values: CDR1 LGHDT, CDR2 YNNKEL (reference sequence). The data derive from a study of human T cells and chemical hapten exposure. Study-wide background: From small differences in pooled library volume came most of the variation in per-sample TCR yields.

The time point denotes: patch test 3, about 24 weeks after DPC sensitization. Treatment given: therapeutic diphenylcyclopropenone sensitization with weekly scalp DPC. The source of this sequence is a woman in her 40s with alopecia areata. Some clones in this sample may be carry-over from other donors' samples. This chain joins TRBV3-1 and TRBJ1-4; 8 bases are a match to TRBD1. The source material was whole blood, sampled in connection with sensitization to the hapten diphenylcyclopropenone (DPC). CDR3 sequence (DNA): TGTGCCAGCAGCCAAAGAGGACAGGGAGATGAAAAACTGTTTTTT. As protein: CASSQRGQGDEKLFF.